One and the same sample provided the 30 T cell receptor beta chains below, sequenced in a study of cytomegalovirus exposure and HLA in healthy donors. The PCR contained 60 Vbeta and 13 Jbeta primers. Sequenced by immunoSEQ multiplex PCR; TCRdb stores in-frame clones only, minus some. The sample has 85,000 to 120,000 clones, under 80% seen once; the top ten hold 3% to 4%. The sequenced sample was PBMCs. Every receptor here comes from a man in his 60s in good health and CMV-seronegative.

The chain has TRBV6-6 and TRBJ1-2; the match to TRBD1 covers 7 bases. Germline loops: CDR1 MNHNY, CDR2 SVGAGI (reference sequence). The CDR3 runs 15 residues. The junction had 6 bases not matched to a gene; V was cut back by 3 bases and J by 2 bases. CDR3 sequence (DNA): TGTGCCAGCAGTTATCAAGAGACAGGGAACTATGGCTACACCTTC. It codes for CASSYQETGNYGYTF.

The genes are TRBV19 and TRBJ1-1, with D possibly matching TRBD1 (6 bases). The CDR3 spans 15 residues. Germline V gene sequence: CDR1 LNHDA, CDR2 SQIVND (reference sequence). With 6 bases removed from V and 10 bases from J, the gap between germline ends came to 24 bases. CDR3 DNA sequence: TGTGCCAGTAGCCCAGGGGTTAGGGCAACAGCAGGAGCTTTCTTT. Protein: CASSPGVRATAGAFF.

The chain joins TRBV30 to TRBJ1-5, with D tentatively TRBD1 (5 bases). The CDR3 runs 14 residues. With 2 bases removed from V and 4 bases from J, the gap between germline ends came to 12 bases. Germline loops: CDR1 GTSNPN, CDR2 SVGIG (reference sequence). The CDR3 spells CAWSSLGGNQPQHF. The CDR3 DNA reads TGTGCCTGGAGTTCTCTCGGGGGGAATCAGCCCCAGCATTTT.

J is TRBJ1-5 and V is TRBV19; maybe TRBD1 (6 bases). CDR1 and CDR2 from the germline V gene are LNHDA and SQIVND (reference sequence). The CDR3 covers 12 residues. The DNA of the CDR3 is TGTGTAACAGGGCGAAGGGATCAGCCCCAGCATTTT. Protein sequence: CVTGRRDQPQHF.

The rearrangement uses TRBV2 and TRBJ1-1; possibly TRBD1 for D (6 bases). The CDR3 loop spans 12 amino acids. Germline V gene data show CDR1 as SNHLY and CDR2 as FYNNEI. V was trimmed by 6 bases and J by 4 bases, leaving 9 bases between them. The CDR3 spells CASRGGGTEAFF. The CDR3 nucleotides are TGTGCCAGCAGAGGGGGTGGCACTGAAGCTTTCTTT.

This rearrangement joins TRBV28 to TRBJ1-4; maybe TRBD1 (6 bases). The CDR3 consists of 14 residues. The germline gives CDR1 MDHEN, CDR2 SYDVKM. Trimming stripped 2 bases from V and 7 bases from J, with 11 bases between. DNA for the CDR3: TGTGCCAGCAGTTTACCAGGACAGCTTGAAAAACTGTTTTTT. Protein product: CASSLPGQLEKLFF.

This rearrangement joins TRBV5-1 to TRBJ2-5, with 15 bases lining up with TRBD2. With 3 bases clipped from V and 5 bases from J, the junction kept 17 bases outside the gene matches. In germline, CDR1 is SGHRS, CDR2 YFSETQ. The CDR3 length is 20 residues. The CDR3 is CASSWAPGTSGGTVRETQYF. CDR3 DNA sequence: TGCGCCAGCAGCTGGGCCCCCGGGACTAGCGGGGGGACAGTCAGGGAGACCCAGTACTTC.

J is TRBJ1-3 and V is TRBV9; D remains ambiguous. The V gene's germline CDR1 is SGDLS and CDR2 YYNGEE. The germline V and J ends were trimmed by 1 base and 0 bases, with 11 bases remaining between them. This CDR3 is 16 amino acids long. CDR3 bases: TGTGCCAGCAGCGTAATGGCAGAAAGCTCTGGAAACACCATATATTTT. It yields the protein CASSVMAESSGNTIYF.

This clone was counted between two and nine times. V usage is TRBV2 and J usage is TRBJ2-3; maybe TRBD1 (6 bases). The CDR3 is made up of 15 amino acids. The V gene lost 8 bases and the J gene lost 1 base, with 16 bases spanning the gap. CDR1 is SNHLY and CDR2 is FYNNEI in the germline V gene. CDR3 sequence reads: CASCRGSTGTDTQYF. The CDR3 DNA reads TGTGCCAGCTGTAGGGGGTCAACGGGCACAGATACGCAGTATTTT.

The chain joins TRBV28 to TRBJ2-7; 10 bases agree with TRBD2. CDR3 length equals 18 residues. J gave up 4 bases and V 7 bases, and 19 bases lay outside the gene matches. Looked up from germline, CDR1 is MDHEN and CDR2 is SYDVKM. CDR3 nucleotide sequence: TGTGCCAGCACGAAATTTAGCGGGGGGATCTTATTGACATACGAGCAGTACGTC. Translated, it gives CASTKFSGGILLTYEQYV.

This rearrangement joins TRBV29-1 to TRBJ2-3; 14 positions match TRBD2. The V and J ends lost 6 bases and 0 bases, in that order; junction bases with no gene match: 2. Germline-derived CDR1 and CDR2 are SQVTM and ANQGSEA. This CDR3 has 15 residues. This CDR3 reads CSVRLAGGSTDTQYF. The CDR3 nucleotides are TGCAGCGTCCGACTAGCGGGGGGGAGCACAGATACGCAGTATTTT.

The J gene is TRBJ1-2, the V gene TRBV13, with 10 bases aligning to TRBD1. Per germline, CDR1 PRHDT and CDR2 FYEKMQ (reference sequence). The CDR3 runs 16 residues. Trimming cost V 3 bases and J 6 bases; bases outside gene matches: 10. The CDR3 DNA sequence: TGTGCCAGCAGCTTTATCCCGGGACAGGGGTTCGATGGCTACACCTTC. It specifies CASSFIPGQGFDGYTF.

V gene TRBV7-9 combines with J gene TRBJ1-2; D is unclear. Per germline, CDR1 SEHNR and CDR2 FQNEAQ (reference sequence). The CDR3 consists of 13 residues. V dropped 2 bases and J dropped 2 bases, with 6 bases sitting between them. The CDR3 nucleotides are TGTGCCAGCAGCTTAAGTCAGAACTATGGCTACACCTTC. Protein sequence: CASSLSQNYGYTF.

This chain links TRBV9 with TRBJ2-5; 7 bases map to TRBD1. Germline lookup yields CDR1 SGDLS and CDR2 YYNGEE. The CDR3 is 16 amino acids. Germline trimming cut 2 bases from V and 10 bases from J; bases unmatched to any gene: 17. CDR3 DNA: TGTGCCAGCAGCGTCCTCCCGGGGACAGACTCGGGTGGCCAGTACTTC. It translates to CASSVLPGTDSGGQYF.

In DNA form, the CDR3 reads TGTGCCAGCAGCGTCAGACAGGGACCCACAGATACGCAGTATTTT. Translating gives CASSVRQGPTDTQYF. This rearrangement joins TRBV9 to TRBJ2-3, with 7 bases identical to TRBD1. The ends lost 2 bases at V and 2 bases at J; junction bases unmatched: 5. The germline CDR1 and CDR2 sequences are SGDLS and YYNGEE. CDR3 length: 15 amino acids.

The V gene is TRBV13, the J gene TRBJ2-7; D is perhaps TRBD2 (6 bases). The V and J ends lost 5 bases and 3 bases respectively, with 14 bases between them. The germline V gene encodes CDR1 PRHDT and CDR2 FYEKMQ (reference sequence). The CDR3 covers 14 residues. CDR3 DNA: TGTGCCAGCAGCCCCCCCGGGGGAATCTACGAGCAGTACGTC. This sequence encodes CASSPPGGIYEQYV.

V gene TRBV18 combines with J gene TRBJ1-1; D is possibly TRBD1 (5 bases). The germline V gene encodes CDR1 KGHSH and CDR2 LQKENI. The CDR3 consists of 15 residues. Trimming took off 5 bases at V and 0 bases at J, with 13 bases between the two ends. The CDR3 loop reads CASSDFDSLNTEAFF. The CDR3 DNA reads as TGTGCCAGCTCAGACTTTGACAGTTTGAACACTGAAGCTTTCTTT.

In this sample, this clone turned up a few times. This rearrangement joins TRBV7-2 to TRBJ1-6; 7 bases line up with TRBD1. With 5 bases clipped from V and 8 bases from J, the junction kept 15 bases outside the gene matches. The germline CDR1 and CDR2 sequences are SGHTA and FQGNSA. The CDR3 spans 17 residues. This CDR3 reads CASSPSGRQGGYSPLHF. In DNA, the CDR3 is TGTGCCAGCAGCCCATCAGGAAGACAGGGTGGGTATTCACCCCTCCACTTT.

CDR3 nucleotides: TGCGCCAGCAGCTTGGAGCCAATGGGCGAGCAGTACGTC. Translation gives CASSLEPMGEQYV. The genes are TRBV5-1 and TRBJ2-7, with D unresolved. V lost 0 bases and J lost 6, with 10 bases in between. This CDR3 is built from 13 residues. Germline assignment: CDR1 SGHRS and CDR2 YFSETQ.

This chain uses TRBV4-2 with TRBJ1-1; 7 bases fit TRBD1. Trimming removed 4 bases from V and 5 bases from J; junction bases left unmatched: 7. The CDR3 has 14 amino acids. Germline-derived CDR1 and CDR2 are LGHNA and YNFKEQ. Here the CDR3 reads CASSRGTANTEAFF. The DNA of the CDR3 is TGTGCCAGCAGCCGAGGGACAGCGAATACTGAAGCTTTCTTT.

The chain carries TRBV28 and TRBJ2-1; the match to TRBD2 covers 12 bases. V trimming: 4 bases; J trimming: 3 bases; junction bases outside the gene matches: 7. Germline CDR1 reads MDHEN; CDR2 reads SYDVKM. The CDR3 contains 17 residues. The CDR3 DNA reads as TGTGCCAGCAGTTACGGACTAGCGGGGTTCTTCTACAATGAGCAGTTCTTC. It codes for CASSYGLAGFFYNEQFF.

The count of this clone is one. The V call is TRBV2, the J call TRBJ2-3, with a weak D call TRBD1 (5 bases). The CDR3 runs 13 residues. Looked up from germline, CDR1 is SNHLY and CDR2 is FYNNEI. V dropped 6 bases and J dropped 5 bases, with 12 bases sitting between them. The CDR3 bases are TGTGCCAGCAGCCCACAGGTCGGAGATACGCAGTATTTT. This translates into CASSPQVGDTQYF.

The chain couples TRBV27 to TRBJ1-2; a weak D match, TRBD1 (5 bases). Trimming removed 3 bases at V and 8 bases at J, with 19 bases between. The CDR3 consists of 15 residues. The germline CDR1 and CDR2 sequences are MNHEY and SMNVEV (reference sequence). Written as DNA, the CDR3 is TGTGCCAGCAGTTTTAACTCCGGCGGGGGGGGAGGCTACACCTTC. Its protein is CASSFNSGGGGGYTF.

The chain carries TRBV15 and TRBJ1-4; D is possibly TRBD1 (5 bases). Germline V gene data show CDR1 as LNHNV and CDR2 as YYDKDF (reference sequence). The CDR3 length is 14 residues. V shed 4 bases and J shed 4 bases, with 10 bases lying between them. DNA of the CDR3: TGTGCCACCAGCACCGGGCAGGGTAATGAAAAACTGTTTTTT. It specifies CATSTGQGNEKLFF. Drawing the rest from reference TRBV15 and TRBJ1-4, the complete variable domain is DAMVIQNPRYQVTQFGKPVTLSCSQTLNHNVMYWYQQKSSQAPKLLFHYYDKDFNNEADTPDNFQSRRPNTSFCFLDIRSPGLGDTAMYLCATSTGQGNEKLFFGSGTQLSVL.

J is TRBJ2-2 and V is TRBV13, with D possibly matching TRBD1 (6 bases). The V end was cut by 1 base, the J end by 0 bases, with 9 bases between. Germline lookup yields CDR1 PRHDT and CDR2 FYEKMQ (reference sequence). The CDR3 loop spans 16 amino acids. Here the CDR3 reads CASSLDWGPNTGELFF. DNA of the CDR3: TGTGCCAGCAGCTTAGATTGGGGGCCGAACACCGGGGAGCTGTTTTTT. The full variable domain, its missing parts supplied by reference TRBV13 and TRBJ2-2, is AAGVIQSPRHLIKEKRETATLKCYPIPRHDTVYWYQQGPGQDPQFLISFYEKMQSDKGSIPDRFSAQQFSDYHSELNMSSLELGDSALYFCASSLDWGPNTGELFFGEGSRLTVL.

This clone has a handful of counts. In nucleotides, the CDR3 is TGTGCCTCCGGGACAGGGTCTAGGAGCAATCAGCCCCAGCATTTT. It encodes CASGTGSRSNQPQHF. The gene calls are TRBV19 and TRBJ1-5; 9 nucleotides line up with TRBD1. This CDR3 has 15 residues. Germline CDR1 LNHDA, CDR2 SQIVND (reference sequence). V lost 11 bases and J lost 1; bases outside the gene matches: 9.

This clone has a single count. The rearrangement joins TRBV7-6 to TRBJ2-3; 10 bases are a match to TRBD2. The germline V gene has CDR1 SGHVS and CDR2 FNYEAQ. The CDR3 sequence is 18 residues long. The J segment lost 1 base and the V segment lost 5 bases, leaving 12 bases of the junction unmatched. CDR3 coding DNA: TGTGCCAGCAGCCCTTGGAGCGGGGGGGCCGCGGGCACAGATACGCAGTATTTT. This encodes CASSPWSGGAAGTDTQYF.

The chain couples TRBV27 to TRBJ2-1, with D possibly being TRBD1 (6 bases). This CDR3 spans 13 amino acids. Trimming pared 0 bases from V and 6 bases from J, leaving 6 bases between. Germline V lookup: CDR1 MNHEY, CDR2 SMNVEV (reference sequence). CDR3 region: CASSLSTGNEQFF. CDR3 coding DNA: TGTGCCAGCAGTTTATCGACAGGCAATGAGCAGTTCTTC.

The J gene is TRBJ2-5, the V gene TRBV5-4; 16 bases fit TRBD2. In germline, CDR1 is SGHNT, CDR2 YYREEE (reference sequence). The CDR3 is made up of 16 amino acids. V was pared by 4 bases and J by 3 bases, with 3 bases of the junction left unmatched. As DNA, the CDR3 is TGTGCCAGCAGCCCGGGGACTAGCGGGGGGGAAGAGACCCAGTACTTC. It is translated as CASSPGTSGGEETQYF.

This chain joins TRBV5-6 and TRBJ2-3; D call uncertain. CDR3 length: 12 amino acids. The V gene lost 1 base and the J gene lost 6 bases, with 6 bases spanning the gap. The germline gives CDR1 SGHDT, CDR2 YYEEEE. In nucleotides, the CDR3 is TGTGCCAGCAGCTTGTGGCGGGATACGCAGTATTTT. Its protein is CASSLWRDTQYF.